The clone carrying this T cell receptor (beta chain) was picked up one time. The sample belongs to a study of blood T cell repertoires in COVID-19. Background on the study: There were acute and convalescent COVID-19 samples, and they came from the United States, Italy and Spain. T cells, B-cell-depleted T cells, or PBMCs supplied cDNA or gDNA.

In the authors' workflow: By means of reference gene primer amplification, nucleated cell counts were estimated. The protocol was immunoSEQ multiplex PCR, while the TCRdb copy is restricted to in-frame clones and leaves out a portion. From that table come the V and J calls and clone size; the DNA was used to work out D and trimming. The data show about 160,000 clones, over 80% seen once. V lost 4 bases to trimming and J lost 1 base; unmatched junction nucleotides: 10. The germline CDR1 and CDR2 sequences are KGHSH and LQKENI. The CDR3 contains 17 residues. The sequencing input was peripheral blood. This TCR was recovered from a woman older than 75 with active or convalescent COVID-19. The gene calls are TRBV18 and TRBJ2-7; 10 nucleotides line up with TRBD2. In nucleotides, the CDR3 is TGTGCCAGCTCACTTGCCGCGGCTAGCGGGGGATCCTACGAGCAGTACTTC. Its protein is CASSLAAASGGSYEQYF.